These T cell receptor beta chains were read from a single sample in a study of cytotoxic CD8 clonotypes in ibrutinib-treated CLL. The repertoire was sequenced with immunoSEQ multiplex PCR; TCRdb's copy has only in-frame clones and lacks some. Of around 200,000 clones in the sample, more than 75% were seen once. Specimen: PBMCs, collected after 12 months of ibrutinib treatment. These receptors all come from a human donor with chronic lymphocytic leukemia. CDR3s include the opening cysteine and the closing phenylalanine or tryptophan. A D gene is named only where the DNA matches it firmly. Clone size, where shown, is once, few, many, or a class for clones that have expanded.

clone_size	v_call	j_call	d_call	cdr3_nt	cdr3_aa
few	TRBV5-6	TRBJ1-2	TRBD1	TGTGCCAGCAGCGCCGGACAGGGGGCTAGCTATGGCTACACCTTC	CASSAGQGASYGYTF
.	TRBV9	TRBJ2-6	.	TGTGCCAGCAGTATCGCCACCGCCGGGGCCAACGTCCTGACTTTC	CASSIATAGANVLTF
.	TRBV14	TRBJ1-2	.	TGTGCCAGCAGCCGCATCGACAGGCCCCTCTATGGCTACACCTTC	CASSRIDRPLYGYTF
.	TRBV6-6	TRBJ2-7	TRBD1	TGTGCCAGCAGTTACTCGAACAGGGGTCCGTACGAGCAGTACTTC	CASSYSNRGPYEQYF
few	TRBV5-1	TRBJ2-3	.	TGCGCCAGCAGCTTGCTAGGCCAGGAAACAGATACGCAGTATTTT	CASSLLGQETDTQYF
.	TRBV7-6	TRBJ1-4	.	TGTGCCAGCAGCCTAGATCTTTGGGGAAAACTGTTTTTT	CASSLDLWGKLFF
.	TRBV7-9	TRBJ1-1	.	TGTGCCAGCAGCTTAGCGACGGGGGGCGCGGGCGAAGCTTTCTTT	CASSLATGGAGEAFF
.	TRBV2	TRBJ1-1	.	TGTGCCAGCAGTTGGGGAGAGGACGGCACTGAAGCTTTCTTT	CASSWGEDGTEAFF
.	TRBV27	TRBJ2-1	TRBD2	TGTGCCAGCAGACCCGGGCTAGCGGGGGGTTACAATGAGCAGTTCTTC	CASRPGLAGGYNEQFF
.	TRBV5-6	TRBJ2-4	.	TGTGCCAGCAGCCCCCGGGACGTAGCCAAAAACATTCAGTACTTC	CASSPRDVAKNIQYF
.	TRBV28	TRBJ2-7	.	TGTGCCAGCAGTTTGACGGGCTCCTACGAGCAGTACTTC	CASSLTGSYEQYF
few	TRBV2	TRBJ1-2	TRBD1	TGTGCCAGCAGGGCCGGGACAGCGGCAATTCTCTATGGCTACACCTTC	CASRAGTAAILYGYTF
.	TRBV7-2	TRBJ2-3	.	TGTGCCAGCAGTTCGGACAGAGGAGGGTGGGATACGCAGTATTTT	CASSSDRGGWDTQYF
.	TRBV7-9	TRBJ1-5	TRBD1	TGTGCCAGCAGCAGACAGGGGGCAGATAATCAGCCCCAGCATTTT	CASSRQGADNQPQHF
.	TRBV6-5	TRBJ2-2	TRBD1	TGTGCCAGCAGACGACAGGGGGCGGCCGGGGAGCTGTTTTTT	CASRRQGAAGELFF
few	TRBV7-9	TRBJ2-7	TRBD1	TGTGCCAGCAGCTTCACCGGGACAGGGACCTACGAGCAGTACTTC	CASSFTGTGTYEQYF
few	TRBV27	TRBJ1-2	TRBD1	TGTGCCAGCAGTTTATCACAGGAGACAGGGCCCGGCTACACCTTC	CASSLSQETGPGYTF
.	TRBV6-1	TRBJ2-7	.	TGTGCCAGCAGTGAATGGCAGTTCTACGAGCAGTACTTC	CASSEWQFYEQYF
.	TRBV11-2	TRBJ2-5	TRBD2	TGTGCCAGCAGCTTTTTTAGCGGGGGGTTCCAAGAGACCCAGTACTTC	CASSFFSGGFQETQYF
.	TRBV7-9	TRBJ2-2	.	TGTGCCAGCAGCTTTTTCGGGGAGCTGTTTTTT	CASSFFGELFF
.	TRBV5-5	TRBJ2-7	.	TGTGCCAGCAGCGCAGCCGGGACGGCTTACGAGCAGTACTTC	CASSAAGTAYEQYF
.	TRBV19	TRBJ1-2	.	TGTGCCAGTAGTATAGGACAGCGTATCGGGGCTAACTATGGCTACACCTTC	CASSIGQRIGANYGYTF
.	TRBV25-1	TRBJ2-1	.	TGTGCCAGCAGTGAATCCGGTCAGCAGTTCTTC	CASSESGQQFF
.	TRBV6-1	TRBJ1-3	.	TGTGCCAGCAGTGCGCGCGGGATTGCAGGCTTCGGAAACACCATATATTTT	CASSARGIAGFGNTIYF
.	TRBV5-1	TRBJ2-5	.	TGCGCCAGCAAGCCGGAGGGAGAGACCCAGTACTTC	CASKPEGETQYF
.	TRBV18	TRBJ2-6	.	TGTGCCAGCTCACCAAGGGGGGGCTCTGGGGCCAACGTCCTGACTTTC	CASSPRGGSGANVLTF
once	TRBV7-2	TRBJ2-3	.	TGTGCCAGCAGCCCCCCCGACAACACAGATACGCAGTATTTT	CASSPPDNTDTQYF
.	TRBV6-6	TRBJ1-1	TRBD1	TGTGCCAGCAGTTCCTGGCAGGGGGCCACTGAAGCTTTCTTT	CASSSWQGATEAFF
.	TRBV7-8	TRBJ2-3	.	TGTGCCAGCAGCCCCCGACAGGACCCGGCGAAAGATACGCAGTATTTT	CASSPRQDPAKDTQYF
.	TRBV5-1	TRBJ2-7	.	TGCGCCAGCAGCTTTACGACAAGCTCCTACGAGCAGTACTTC	CASSFTTSSYEQYF
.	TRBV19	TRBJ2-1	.	TGTGCCAGTAGTAGCTTGGGGGGATACAATGAGCAGTTCTTC	CASSSLGGYNEQFF
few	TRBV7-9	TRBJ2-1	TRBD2	TGTGCCAGCAGCTCCTGGCTAAGCGGACTAGCGGGGGCCCAGCAGTTCTTC	CASSSWLSGLAGAQQFF
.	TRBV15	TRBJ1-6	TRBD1	TGTGCCACCAGCGTTCCCGGGACAGGAGACGGTCCTTACCGGTATAATTCACCCCTCCACTTT	CATSVPGTGDGPYRYNSPLHF
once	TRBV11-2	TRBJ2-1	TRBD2	TGTGCCAGCAGCCCGGGGGGGACCTACAATGAGCAGTTCTTC	CASSPGGTYNEQFF
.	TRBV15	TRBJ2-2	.	TGTGCCACCAGCAGAGTACTGCCTGGGGGAGCCGGGGAGCTGTTTTTT	CATSRVLPGGAGELFF
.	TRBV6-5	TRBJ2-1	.	TGTGCCACCCGCTCCTACAATGAGCAGTTCTTC	CATRSYNEQFF
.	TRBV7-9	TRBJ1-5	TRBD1	TGTGCCAGCAGCTTAGCGCAGGGGGAACCCAATCAGCCCCAGCATTTT	CASSLAQGEPNQPQHF
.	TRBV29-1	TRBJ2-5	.	TGCAGCGTTGACCCACAAGAGACCCAGTACTTC	CSVDPQETQYF
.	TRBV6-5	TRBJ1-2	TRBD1	TGTGCCAGCAGGACAGGGAGAGGCTACACCTTC	CASRTGRGYTF
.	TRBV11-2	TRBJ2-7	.	TGTGCCAGCAGCTTAGTAAACAGGGCTAGCCTGGGCGAGCAGTACTTC	CASSLVNRASLGEQYF
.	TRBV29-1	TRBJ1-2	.	TGCAGCGTTGACGGCAGGGCGCATGGCTACACCTTC	CSVDGRAHGYTF
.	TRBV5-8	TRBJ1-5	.	TGTGCCAGCAGCCCCTATACCCCGAGACAGCCCCAGCATTTT	CASSPYTPRQPQHF
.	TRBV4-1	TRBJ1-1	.	TGCGCCAGCAGCCAGGCAGAAGGGGGGGCTTTCTTT	CASSQAEGGAFF
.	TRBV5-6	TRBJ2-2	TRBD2	TGTGCCAGCAGCTTAGCGGGGAGAACCGGGGAGCTGTTTTTT	CASSLAGRTGELFF
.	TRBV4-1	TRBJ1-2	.	TGCGCCAGCAGCCAACGGACCGCTAACTATGGCTACACCTTC	CASSQRTANYGYTF
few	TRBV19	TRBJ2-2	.	TGTGCCAGTACCCGGTTCACCGGGGAGCTGTTTTTT	CASTRFTGELFF
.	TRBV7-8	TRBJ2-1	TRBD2	TGTGCCAGCAGCCCCCGGACTAGCGGGGAAAACAATGAGCAGTTCTTC	CASSPRTSGENNEQFF
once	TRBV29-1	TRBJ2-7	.	TGCAGCGTTGGGCAGGCGTCCTACGAGCAGTACTTC	CSVGQASYEQYF
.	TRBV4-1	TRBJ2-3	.	TGCGCCAGCAGCCACGGAGGTGGCATAGAAGCAGATACGCAGTATTTT	CASSHGGGIEADTQYF
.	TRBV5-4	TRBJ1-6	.	TGTGCCAGCAGCTCATGGGGCCAGGGGAATTCACCCCTCCACTTT	CASSSWGQGNSPLHF
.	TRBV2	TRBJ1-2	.	TGTGCCAGCAGTGAGGATCGGGGGGACTATGGCTACACCTTC	CASSEDRGDYGYTF
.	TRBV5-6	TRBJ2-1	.	TGTGCCAGCAGCTTTTACAGGGTCGGCAATGAGCAGTTCTTC	CASSFYRVGNEQFF
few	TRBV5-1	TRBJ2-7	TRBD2	TGCGCCAGCAGACCCGGGGGGAGCGAGGTCTACGAGCAGTACTTC	CASRPGGSEVYEQYF
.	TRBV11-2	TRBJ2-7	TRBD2	TGTGCCAGCAGCCCCCCGAGGGCGGCTAGCGGCTACGAGCAGTACTTC	CASSPPRAASGYEQYF
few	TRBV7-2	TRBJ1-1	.	TGTGCCAGCAGCCCCACCCTTGGGGCAGGGACTGAAGCTTTCTTT	CASSPTLGAGTEAFF
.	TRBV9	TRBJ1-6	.	TGTGCCAGCAGCGTAAACGTTGGAAATTCACCCCTCCACTTT	CASSVNVGNSPLHF
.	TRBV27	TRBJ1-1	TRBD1	TGTGCCAGCAGTCTACTGCAGCGACAGGGTAGTAAGGCTTTCTTT	CASSLLQRQGSKAFF
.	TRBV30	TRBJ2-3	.	TGTGCCTGGAGTGTTTTAGAAACAGATACGCAGTATTTT	CAWSVLETDTQYF